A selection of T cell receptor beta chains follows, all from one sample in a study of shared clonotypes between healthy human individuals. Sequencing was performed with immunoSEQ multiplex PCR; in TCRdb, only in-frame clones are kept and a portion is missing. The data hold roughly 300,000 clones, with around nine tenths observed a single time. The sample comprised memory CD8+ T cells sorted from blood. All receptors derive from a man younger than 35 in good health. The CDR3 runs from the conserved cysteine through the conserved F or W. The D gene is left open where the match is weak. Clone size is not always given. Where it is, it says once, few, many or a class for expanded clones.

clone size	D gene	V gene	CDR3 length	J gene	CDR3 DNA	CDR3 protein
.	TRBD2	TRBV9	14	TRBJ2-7	TGTGCCAGCAGCGTAGGCGGGAGGGCCTACGAGCAGTACTTC	CASSVGGRAYEQYF
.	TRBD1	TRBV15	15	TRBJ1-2	TGTGCCACCAGCCGGACAGGGGGCGAGATATTCCCCTACACCTTC	CATSRTGGEIFPYTF
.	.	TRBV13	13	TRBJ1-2	TGTGCCAGCAGCTTAGTGAAGCTCTATGGCTACACCTTC	CASSLVKLYGYTF
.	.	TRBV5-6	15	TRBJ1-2	TGTGCCAGCAGCTTGCTTAGGGGCCTGAGAGATCGCTACACCTTC	CASSLLRGLRDRYTF
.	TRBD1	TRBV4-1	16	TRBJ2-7	TGCGCCAGCAGCTCCCCAGACAGGGGCTTTCCCTACGAGCAGTACTTC	CASSSPDRGFPYEQYF
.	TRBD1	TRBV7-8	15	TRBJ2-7	TGTGCCAGCAGCTTAGCGGGACAGGGATCCCGCGAGCAGTACTTC	CASSLAGQGSREQYF
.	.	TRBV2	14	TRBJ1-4	TGTGCCAGCAGTTGGATTCAGGCTAATGAAAAACTGTTTTTT	CASSWIQANEKLFF
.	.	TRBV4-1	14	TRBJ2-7	TGCGCCAGCAGCCAAGATGGAGACACGTTGGAGCAGTACTTC	CASSQDGDTLEQYF
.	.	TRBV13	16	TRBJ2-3	TGTGCCAGCAGCTTAGATGACAGCCTTCCCGGGGATACGCAGTATTTT	CASSLDDSLPGDTQYF
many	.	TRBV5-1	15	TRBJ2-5	TGCGCCAGCAGCTTGGAGGTTTGGGGGGATGAGACCCAGTACTTC	CASSLEVWGDETQYF
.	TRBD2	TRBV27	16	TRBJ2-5	TGTGCCAGCAGTCCATGGACTAGCGGGGGTTGGGAGACCCAGTACTTC	CASSPWTSGGWETQYF
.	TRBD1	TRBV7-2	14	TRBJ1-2	TGTGCCAGCAGCTCTCCGGGACAGTTCTGGGGCTACACCTTC	CASSSPGQFWGYTF
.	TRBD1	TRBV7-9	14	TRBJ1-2	TGTGCCAGCCTCTCCCCGGACAGGGTTGACGGCTACACCTTC	CASLSPDRVDGYTF
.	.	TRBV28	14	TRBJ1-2	TGTGCCAGCAGTTTACAGGGATGGAACTATGGCTACACCTTC	CASSLQGWNYGYTF
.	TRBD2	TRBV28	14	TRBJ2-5	TGTGCCAGCAGTTTCGGGGGGTGGAAAGAGACCCAGTACTTC	CASSFGGWKETQYF
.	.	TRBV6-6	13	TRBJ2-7	TGTGCCAGCAGTCCAAGGGTGGTCCACGAGCAGTACTTC	CASSPRVVHEQYF
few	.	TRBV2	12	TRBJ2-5	TGTGCCAGCAATGCCCCTGGGGAGACCCAGTACTTC	CASNAPGETQYF
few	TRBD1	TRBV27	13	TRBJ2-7	TGTGCCAGCAGTCTGACAGGGCCGTACGAGCAGTACTTC	CASSLTGPYEQYF
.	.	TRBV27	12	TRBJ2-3	TGTGCCAGCAGTACCCACCCAGATACGCAGTATTTT	CASSTHPDTQYF
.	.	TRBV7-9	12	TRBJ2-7	TGTGCCAGCAGCTCCTACTCCTACGAGCAGTACTTC	CASSSYSYEQYF
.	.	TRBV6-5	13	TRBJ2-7	TGTGCCAGCAGTTACGGTAGTACCGGCGAGCAGTACTTC	CASSYGSTGEQYF
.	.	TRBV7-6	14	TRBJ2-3	TGTGCCAGCAGCCCCCGGAGCCGTGGAGATACGCAGTATTTT	CASSPRSRGDTQYF
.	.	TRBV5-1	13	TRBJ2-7	TGCGCCAGCAGCTTGAGTCCTACCTACGAGCAGTACTTC	CASSLSPTYEQYF
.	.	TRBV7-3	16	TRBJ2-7	TGTGCCAGCAGCTTAGGGGTACACCCCTTCGGGAACGAGCAGTACTTC	CASSLGVHPFGNEQYF
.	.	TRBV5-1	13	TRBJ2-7	TGCGCCAGCAGCTTGGACACAACCTACGAGCAGTACTTC	CASSLDTTYEQYF
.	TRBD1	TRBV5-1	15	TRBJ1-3	TGCGCCAGCAGCTTGGGAACAGGGGCTGGAAACACCATATATTTT	CASSLGTGAGNTIYF
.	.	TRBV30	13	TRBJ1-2	TGTGCCTGGAGTTCGACAGGTTCCTATGGCTACACCTTC	CAWSSTGSYGYTF
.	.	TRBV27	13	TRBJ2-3	TGTGCCAGCAGTTCCCTCAGGGCAGATACGCAGTATTTT	CASSSLRADTQYF
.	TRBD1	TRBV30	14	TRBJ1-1	TGTGCCTGGAGGCCGGGAACAGGGGTCACTGAAGCTTTCTTT	CAWRPGTGVTEAFF
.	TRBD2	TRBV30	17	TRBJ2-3	TGTGCCTGGATGTTCTCCCTGCCTAGCGGGAGGTGGGATACGCAGTATTTT	CAWMFSLPSGRWDTQYF
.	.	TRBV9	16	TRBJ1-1	TGTGCCAGCAGCTCAAAAGTCGGGGAAGGGGACACTGAAGCTTTCTTT	CASSSKVGEGDTEAFF
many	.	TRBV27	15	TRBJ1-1	TGTGCCAGCAGTCCTTCGACAGGTACGAACACTGAAGCTTTCTTT	CASSPSTGTNTEAFF
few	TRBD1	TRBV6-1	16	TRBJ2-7	TGTGCCAGCAGTGAAGACAACAGGGGGTCCATCTACGAGCAGTACTTC	CASSEDNRGSIYEQYF
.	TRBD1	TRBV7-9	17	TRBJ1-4	TGTGCCAGCAGCTTACCTTTACAGGGGACAACTAATGAAAAACTGTTTTTT	CASSLPLQGTTNEKLFF
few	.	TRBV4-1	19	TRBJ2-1	TGCGCCAGCAGCCCATCGTTGTCTGGGCGCCTTAGCTCCTACAATGAGCAGTTCTTC	CASSPSLSGRLSSYNEQFF
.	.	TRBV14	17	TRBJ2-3	TGTGCCAGCAGCCAAGACCGTTTGCTTCCGATCATAGATACGCAGTATTTT	CASSQDRLLPIIDTQYF
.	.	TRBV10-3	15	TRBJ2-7	TGTGCCATCAGTGGGGACCGGGACCCCCACTACGAGCAGTACTTC	CAISGDRDPHYEQYF
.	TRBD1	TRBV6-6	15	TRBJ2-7	TGTGCCAGCAGTTCTGCCGGGACAGGGGTTTACGAGCAGTACTTC	CASSSAGTGVYEQYF
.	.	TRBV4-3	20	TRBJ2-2	TGCGCCAGCAGCCGGATTTGGGGAGCACTACCGGGCTCGGGTGGCGGGGAGCTGTTTTTT	CASSRIWGALPGSGGGELFF
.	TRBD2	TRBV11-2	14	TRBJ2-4	TGTGCCAGCCGCCCCTGGGGGGGGATCGACATTCAGTACTTC	CASRPWGGIDIQYF
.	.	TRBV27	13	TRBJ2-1	TGTGCCAGCAAGCGGGCGGGAACATCAGAGCAGTTCTTC	CASKRAGTSEQFF
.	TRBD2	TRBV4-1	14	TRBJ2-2	TGCGCCAGCAGCCTCAATCACGGGAGGGGGGAGCTGTTTTTT	CASSLNHGRGELFF
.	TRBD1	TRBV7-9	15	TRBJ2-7	TGTGCCAGCAGCTCGTCAGGGGGTGTTTCCTACGAGCAGTACTTC	CASSSSGGVSYEQYF
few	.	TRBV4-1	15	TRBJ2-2	TGCGCCAGCAGCCAAGAGCGTGGCTCCTCCGGGGAGCTGTTTTTT	CASSQERGSSGELFF
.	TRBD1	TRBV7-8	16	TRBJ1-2	TGTGCCAGCAGCCAGGACAGGGATCCCTATAACTATGGCTACACCTTC	CASSQDRDPYNYGYTF
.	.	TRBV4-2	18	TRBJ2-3	TGTGCCAGCAGCCACCACTGGGGGTTGATCTCCGACACAGATACGCAGTATTTT	CASSHHWGLISDTDTQYF
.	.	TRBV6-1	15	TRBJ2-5	TGTGCCAGCAGTGAATTGAGGGGAGCGGAGGGGACCCAGTACTTC	CASSELRGAEGTQYF
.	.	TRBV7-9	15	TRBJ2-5	TGTGCCAGCAGCTTGAGTAGGCATCCCCAAGAGACCCAGTACTTC	CASSLSRHPQETQYF
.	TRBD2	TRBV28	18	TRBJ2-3	TGTGCCAGCAGTACCACATCCGCCGGACTAGCGGGCACAGATACGCAGTATTTT	CASSTTSAGLAGTDTQYF
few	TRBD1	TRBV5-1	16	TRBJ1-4	TGCGCCAGCTCCCGGGACAGCGACGCAACTAATGAAAAACTGTTTTTT	CASSRDSDATNEKLFF
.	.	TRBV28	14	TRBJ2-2	TGTGCCAGCAGTTTGCAGGGGCACACCGGGGAGCTGTTTTTT	CASSLQGHTGELFF
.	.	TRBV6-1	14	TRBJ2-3	TGTGCCAGCAGAAGGGTTACCAACACAGATACGCAGTATTTT	CASRRVTNTDTQYF
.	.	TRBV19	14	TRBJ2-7	TGTGCCAGTAGTATGGCCATGATAGGGTACGAGCAGTACTTC	CASSMAMIGYEQYF
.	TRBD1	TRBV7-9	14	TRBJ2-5	TGTGCCAGCAGCTTACCGGGACAGTTAGAGACCCAGTACTTC	CASSLPGQLETQYF
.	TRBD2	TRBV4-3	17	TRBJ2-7	TGCGCCAGCAGCCAAGAAGCCCAGCGGGAGGTTTCCTACGAGCAGTACTTC	CASSQEAQREVSYEQYF
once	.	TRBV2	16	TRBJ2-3	TGTGCCAGCAAAGGGGGTTCGGTTTCACTCGCAGATACGCAGTATTTT	CASKGGSVSLADTQYF
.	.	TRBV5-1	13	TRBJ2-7	TGCGCCAGCAGCTTAGTAAACCCCTACGAGCAGTACTTC	CASSLVNPYEQYF
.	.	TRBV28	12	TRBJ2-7	TGTGCCAGCAGTTCACATTCCTACGAGCAGTACTTC	CASSSHSYEQYF
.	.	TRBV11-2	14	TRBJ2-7	TGTGCCAGCAGCTTAGGGGACGGAGTCTACGAGCAGTACTTC	CASSLGDGVYEQYF
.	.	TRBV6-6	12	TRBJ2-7	TGTGCCAGCAGTTACAGTCGCGACGAGCAGTACTTC	CASSYSRDEQYF